These T cell receptor beta chains were read from a single sample in a study of T cells in Graves' hyperthyroidism and ophthalmopathy. TCRdb reanalysed the multiplex PCR reads using MiXCR and keeps one entry per CDR3 protein. The sample contains about 520,000 distinct CDR3 sequences, around a quarter of which appear only once. The sample comprised blood. The receptors here all came from a woman aged 25 to 45 with Graves' ophthalmopathy. Both conserved end residues are part of each CDR3. The D gene is left open where the match is weak. Rows may omit the clone size; those that give it use once, few, many or a size class.

CDR3aa	CDR3nt	d_gene	j_gene	abundance	v_gene
CASSLRRGYGYTF	TGTGCCAGCAGTTTGCGCAGGGGCTATGGCTACACCTTC	-	TRBJ1-2	many	TRBV12-3/TRBV12-4
CSAREQAKNIQYF	TGCAGTGCTAGAGAACAAGCCAAAAACATTCAGTACTTC	-	TRBJ2-4	many	TRBV20-1
CASSIAGTAFF	TGTGCCAGTAGTATTGCGGGAACGGCTTTCTTT	-	TRBJ1-1	-	TRBV19
CASSVDRGSTEAFF	TGTGCCAGTAGTGTGGACAGGGGAAGCACTGAAGCTTTCTTT	TRBD1	TRBJ1-1	-	TRBV19
CASSQENPSYGYTF	TGCGCCAGCAGCCAAGAGAACCCGTCCTATGGCTACACCTTC	-	TRBJ1-2	many	TRBV4-3
CASSTGLWNTGELFF	TGTGCCAGCAGTACCGGACTTTGGAACACCGGGGAGCTGTTTTTT	-	TRBJ2-2	-	TRBV6-2/TRBV6-3
CARRGRQPPHLYEQYF	TGTGCCCGCCGGGGGCGGCAACCTCCTCACCTGTACGAGCAGTACTTC	-	TRBJ2-7	few	TRBV7-8
CAFGQGGGGYTF	TGTGCCTTCGGACAGGGAGGGGGTGGCTACACCTTC	TRBD1	TRBJ1-2	many	TRBV30
CASSEDRGSNQPQHF	TGTGCCAGCAGTGAAGACAGGGGAAGCAATCAGCCCCAGCATTTT	TRBD1	TRBJ1-5	many	TRBV12-3/TRBV12-4
CASSNALGTGSSPLHF	TGTGCCAGCAGCAACGCCTTAGGGACAGGTTCTTCACCCCTCCACTTT	TRBD1	TRBJ1-6	few	TRBV5-6
CASSYRDSPYEQYF	TGTGCCAGCAGTTACCGGGACAGTCCCTACGAGCAGTACTTC	TRBD1	TRBJ2-7	many	TRBV12-3/TRBV12-4
CASSYHRGPNSNQPQHF	TGTGCCAGCAGCTACCATCGCGGACCGAATAGCAATCAGCCCCAGCATTTT	-	TRBJ1-5	many	TRBV6-2/TRBV6-3
CASSYLRMPVVEQYF	TGTGCCAGCAGTTACCTACGGATGCCTGTCGTTGAGCAGTACTTC	-	TRBJ2-7	many	TRBV6-2/TRBV6-3
CASSPGNGVGKEYF	TGTGCCAGCTCACCAGGCAACGGAGTGGGTAAGGAGTACTTC	-	TRBJ2-7	-	TRBV18
CASSGGRRNTEAFF	TGTGCCAGCAGCGGGGGACGGAGGAACACTGAAGCTTTCTTT	-	TRBJ1-1	once	TRBV12-3/TRBV12-4
CASSLTPGQLMNTEAFF	TGTGCCAGCAGTCTTACCCCGGGACAGCTCATGAACACTGAAGCTTTCTTT	TRBD1	TRBJ1-1	many	TRBV6-5
CSASLVKQETQYF	TGCAGTGCTAGTCTGGTCAAGCAAGAGACCCAGTACTTC	-	TRBJ2-5	few	TRBV20-1
CASSGGLAGETQYF	TGTGCCAGCAGCGGCGGACTAGCGGGGGAGACCCAGTACTTC	TRBD2	TRBJ2-5	many	TRBV12-3/TRBV12-4
CASSYGQGYQETQYF	TGTGCCAGCAGTTATGGGCAGGGGTACCAAGAGACCCAGTACTTC	-	TRBJ2-5	many	TRBV6-5
CASTGSGGNTEAFF	TGTGCCAGCACCGGGTCAGGTGGGAACACTGAAGCTTTCTTT	-	TRBJ1-1	-	TRBV6-1
CASRAEGLVLSYTF	TGTGCCAGCAGGGCCGAAGGTCTGGTTTTGAGTTACACCTTC	-	TRBJ1-2	-	TRBV6-2/TRBV6-3
CASRQAVEAFF	TGTGCCAGCAGGCAGGCGGTTGAAGCTTTCTTT	-	TRBJ1-1	-	TRBV2
CASSTGGGDTEAFF	TGTGCCAGCAGTACTGGGGGCGGGGACACTGAAGCTTTCTTT	-	TRBJ1-1	many	TRBV7-9
CASSYSPGLAQKTQYF	TGTGCCAGCAGTTACTCCCCGGGACTTGCTCAAAAGACCCAGTACTTC	-	TRBJ2-5	few	TRBV6-5
CASSAGASNQPQHF	TGTGCCAGCAGCGCGGGGGCTAGCAATCAGCCCCAGCATTTT	-	TRBJ1-5	many	TRBV7-9
CSAGMRSYEQYF	TGCAGTGCTGGAATGAGGTCCTACGAGCAGTACTTC	-	TRBJ2-7	many	TRBV20-1
CSVDDKSGGETQYF	TGCAGCGTTGATGACAAAAGTGGCGGAGAGACCCAGTACTTC	-	TRBJ2-5	-	TRBV29-1
CASGSTTGKTIYEQYF	TGTGCCAGCGGTTCAACGACAGGGAAGACTATTTACGAGCAGTACTTC	TRBD1	TRBJ2-7	many	TRBV6-5
CASSLAFRGETQYF	TGTGCCAGCAGCTTAGCGTTCAGGGGAGAGACCCAGTACTTC	-	TRBJ2-5	many	TRBV7-2
CASSSQVGNGYTF	TGTGCCAGCAGTTCCCAAGTGGGCAATGGCTACACCTTC	-	TRBJ1-2	many	TRBV6-5
CASSPAGGGYGYTF	TGTGCCAGCAGTCCCGCGGGGGGCGGCTATGGCTACACCTTC	-	TRBJ1-2	many	TRBV2
CSVVGQGAFGYGYTF	TGCAGCGTGGTTGGACAGGGCGCCTTTGGCTATGGCTACACCTTC	TRBD1	TRBJ1-2	many	TRBV29-1
CASSDLSPRLVQYF	TGTGCCAGCAGCGACCTGAGCCCCCGGTTGGTCCAGTACTTC	-	TRBJ2-5	-	TRBV3-1
CASSSGQGPQHF	TGTGCCAGCAGTTCAGGACAGGGGCCCCAGCATTTT	TRBD1	TRBJ1-5	many	TRBV6-6
CASQAYRDRGAFF	TGTGCCAGCCAAGCGTACCGGGACAGGGGCGCTTTCTTT	TRBD1	TRBJ1-1	many	TRBV18
CASSYFRGPEQYF	TGTGCCAGCAGTTACTTCAGGGGGCCCGAGCAGTACTTC	TRBD1	TRBJ2-7	few	TRBV6-5
CASGLNDQPQHF	TGTGCTAGTGGTCTCAACGATCAGCCCCAGCATTTT	-	TRBJ1-5	few	TRBV12-5
CASSPPNRGPPYEQYF	TGTGCCAGCTCACCACCGAACAGGGGGCCCCCCTACGAGCAGTACTTC	TRBD1	TRBJ2-7	many	TRBV18